The 9 T cell receptor beta chains listed next were all sequenced from one sample in a study of cytomegalovirus exposure and HLA in healthy donors (dated by TCRdb to about 2017). Library preparation employed the immunoSEQ multiplex PCR assay. The multiplex PCR relied on a mix of 60 forward primers for TCR Vbeta segments and 13 reverse primers for TCR Jbeta segments. In its TCRdb copy, this immuneACCESS table keeps in-frame sequences only and misses some clones. Where compared with another copy, unresolved V genes explain less than half of these, and the others have no known cause. The sample profile shows about 140,000 clones; approximately 70% of them were found once. The top ten clones comprise 6.5% of the sample. The sequenced material came from PBMCs. Receptors were obtained from a woman in her sixties or seventies in good health and CMV-seronegative.

The CDR3 spells CASSLALGTDTQYF. CDR3 DNA: TGTGCCAGCAGCTTAGCTCTAGGCACAGATACGCAGTATTTT. This sequence joins TRBV7-2 and TRBJ2-3; no definite D call. The germline V gene has CDR1 SGHTA and CDR2 FQGNSA. The V end lost 0 bases, the J end lost 1 base, and 5 bases lay between the germline ends. The CDR3 runs to 14 residues.

The rearrangement uses TRBV5-1 and TRBJ2-1; 11 nucleotides align to TRBD2. The CDR3 runs 16 residues. Losses at the gene ends were 3 bases for V and 6 bases for J; bases not matched to a gene: 8. Germline loops: CDR1 SGHRS, CDR2 YFSETQ. The CDR3 DNA reads TGCGCCAGCAGCTCGGTGGTAGCGGGAGGGTTCAATGAGCAGTTCTTC. Translated, it gives CASSSVVAGGFNEQFF.

This clone was seen only a few times. The chain recombines TRBV7-2 with TRBJ2-3; D unclear. V was shortened by 6 bases and J by 8 bases, with 18 bases between the two germline ends. The CDR3 contains 14 residues. Germline values: CDR1 SGHTA, CDR2 FQGNSA. CDR3 in DNA: TGTGCCAGCAGTCTCGTGCCCTTCGGCGGTACGCAGTATTTT. Translated, it gives CASSLVPFGGTQYF.

The chain has TRBV16 and TRBJ2-7; D is perhaps TRBD1 (6 bases). Trimming took off 6 bases at V and 4 bases at J, with 19 bases between the two ends. CDR1 is KGHSY and CDR2 is FQNENV in the germline V gene. This CDR3 has 15 amino acids. As DNA, the CDR3 is TGTGCCAGCAGTCGGGTTACAGGGCAGGGGTACGAGCAGTACTTC. It yields the protein CASSRVTGQGYEQYF.

This chain links TRBV7-9 with TRBJ1-3; a possible D gene is TRBD1 (6 bases). With 5 bases removed from V and 4 bases from J, the gap between germline ends came to 9 bases. The V gene's germline CDR1 is SEHNR and CDR2 FQNEAQ (reference sequence). This CDR3 has 13 residues. The CDR3 DNA reads as TGTGCCAGCAGCCGAGGACAGGGAAACACCATATATTTT. Encoded protein: CASSRGQGNTIYF.

This chain uses TRBV7-2 with TRBJ2-7, with 7 bases matching TRBD1. Per the germline V gene, CDR1 is SGHTA and CDR2 is FQGNSA. The CDR3 runs to 15 residues. V was clipped by 0 bases and J by 0 bases; unmatched bases: 2. The CDR3 region is CASSLAGTVSYEQYF. The CDR3 DNA reads TGTGCCAGCAGCTTAGCGGGGACAGTCTCCTACGAGCAGTACTTC. The entire variable domain, with the rest obtained from reference TRBV7-2 and TRBJ2-7, is as follows: GAGVSQSPSNKVTEKGKDVELRCDPISGHTALYWYRQSLGQGLEFLIYFQGNSAPDKSGLPSDRFSAERTGGSVSTLTIQRTQQEDSAVYLCASSLAGTVSYEQYFGPGTRLTVT.

The V gene is TRBV6-5, the J gene TRBJ1-1; D possibly corresponds to TRBD1 (6 bases). The CDR3 spans 14 residues. Germline values: CDR1 MNHEY, CDR2 SVGAGI. The V end lost 9 bases, the J end lost 6 bases, and 20 bases lay between the germline ends. The CDR3 DNA reads TGTGCCAGTGGGGACAAAAACCAGGGCGCTGAAGCTTTCTTT. This sequence encodes CASGDKNQGAEAFF.

The genes are TRBV6-5 and TRBJ1-4, with D maybe TRBD1 (5 bases). The CDR3 totals 11 residues. Germline V gene lookup returns CDR1 MNHEY and CDR2 SVGAGI. V lost 7 bases and J 12 bases, leaving 12 bases between the germline ends. CDR3 region: CASTQGGELFF. Written as DNA, the CDR3 is TGTGCCAGCACCCAGGGCGGGGAACTGTTTTTT.

V is TRBV29-1 and J is TRBJ1-1; 7 bases are a match to TRBD1. The CDR3 length is 13 residues. Germline CDR1 SQVTM, CDR2 ANQGSEA. V trimming: 3 bases; J trimming: 6 bases; junction bases outside the gene matches: 7. CDR3 in DNA: TGCAGCGTTGAGAAGGCAGGGGGAGCTGAAGCTTTCTTT. Translation: CSVEKAGGAEAFF.